The following is a TCR beta chain sequence with its context. The data were produced by immunoSEQ multiplex PCR, yet TCRdb's version contains in-frame clones alone and is incomplete. The sample has 20,000 to 25,000 clones; approximately 88% are singletons. This record comes from a study of PD-1 and CTLA-4 blockade in melanoma. Trimming took 1 base from V and 2 from J, leaving 7 bases between them. Per the germline V gene, CDR1 is SEHNR and CDR2 is FQNEAQ (reference sequence). The CDR3 extends over 14 amino acids. The chain is built from TRBV7-9 and TRBJ2-3, with D uncertain. The sample consisted of CD8+ T cells from peripheral blood, taken before anti-PD-1 treatment. This clonotype was obtained from a human donor with melanoma. CDR3 in DNA: TGTGCCAGCAGCTTAGGGGGTTTCACAGATACGCAGTATTTT. Its translation: CASSLGGFTDTQYF.